Following are 27 T cell receptor beta chains from one sample sequenced in a study of shared clonotypes between healthy human individuals. Sequencing used immunoSEQ multiplex PCR; TCRdb keeps in-frame clones, though not all of them. Altogether about 340,000 clones are present, around 70% being singletons, with the ten largest covering under 11%. The sequenced sample consisted of memory CD4+ T cells sorted from blood. Subset defined: CD45RA-negative fraction. The receptors stem from a man aged 25-45 years in good health.

This chain connects TRBV27 to TRBJ2-1, with D possibly matching TRBD1 (5 bases). Trimming stripped 9 bases from V and 10 bases from J, with 7 bases between. Germline assignment: CDR1 MNHEY and CDR2 SMNVEV (reference sequence). The CDR3 has 9 residues. The CDR3 region has the DNA TGTGCCAGGACAGTAGAGCAGTTCTTC. Translation: CARTVEQFF.

The V gene is TRBV28, the J gene TRBJ1-5, with 9 nucleotides matching TRBD1. The CDR3 is made up of 16 amino acids. CDR1 is MDHEN, CDR2 SYDVKM, per germline. The V gene end was trimmed by 1 base and the J gene end by 6 bases; junction bases not matched to a gene: 7. This chain's CDR3 is CASSLLGQGNVQPQHF. In nucleotides, the CDR3 is TGTGCCAGCAGTTTATTGGGACAGGGTAATGTTCAGCCCCAGCATTTT.

The chain is built from TRBV28 and TRBJ2-1; D perhaps matches TRBD2 (6 bases). V was shortened by 8 bases and J by 5 bases, with 19 bases between the two germline ends. Per the germline V gene, CDR1 is MDHEN and CDR2 is SYDVKM. The CDR3 consists of 15 residues. The CDR3 is CASGPPYRTNNEQFF. In DNA form, the CDR3 reads TGTGCCAGCGGCCCCCCTTACAGGACTAACAATGAGCAGTTCTTC.

The rearrangement uses TRBV5-6 and TRBJ2-4; D unclear. V was cut by 0 bases and J by 2 bases, with 9 bases left in between. Germline V gives CDR1 SGHDT, CDR2 YYEEEE. The CDR3 is made up of 15 amino acids. CDR3 nucleotide sequence: TGTGCCAGCAGCTTGGATGGCCTCTCCAAAAACATTCAGTACTTC. Protein: CASSLDGLSKNIQYF.

The CDR3: CASSFEDRSNNEQFF. The CDR3 DNA reads TGTGCCAGCAGCTTTGAGGACAGGAGTAACAATGAGCAGTTCTTC. The rearrangement uses TRBV11-1 and TRBJ2-1; TRBD1 matches 7 bases. Germline V gene lookup returns CDR1 SGHAT and CDR2 FQDESV (reference sequence). This CDR3 contains 15 residues. V lost 3 bases and J lost 5; bases outside the gene matches: 7.

Comments on this clone: A far larger clone is one nucleotide away, so this likely arose from a read error. This CDR3 is missing its conserved last phenylalanine or tryptophan, likely due to a read error. This sequence joins TRBV2 and TRBJ2-7; TRBD1 aligns across 7 bases. The germline V gene has CDR1 SNHLY and CDR2 FYNNEI. This CDR3 spans 14 amino acids. V was pared by 6 bases and J by 1 base, with 6 bases of the junction left unmatched. The CDR3 protein is CASSGTASSYEQYL. In DNA, the CDR3 is TGTGCCAGCAGCGGGACAGCGTCTTCCTACGAGCAGTACCTC.

CDR3 region: CASSSGLAGGYEQYF. The CDR3 nucleotides are TGTGCCAGTAGTTCGGGACTAGCGGGAGGCTACGAGCAGTACTTC. This rearrangement joins TRBV19 to TRBJ2-7, with 15 bases lining up with TRBD2. Trimming removed 5 bases from V and 3 bases from J; junction bases left unmatched: 2. The germline CDR1 and CDR2 sequences are LNHDA and SQIVND (reference sequence). The CDR3 runs to 15 residues.

This clone was seen only a few times. This chain connects TRBV19 to TRBJ2-1; 13 bases fit TRBD2. Germline loops: CDR1 LNHDA, CDR2 SQIVND (reference sequence). CDR3 size: 15 residues. J lost 8 bases, V lost 10 bases, and 11 bases had no gene match. Written as DNA, the CDR3 is TGTGCCACTAAGAGAGGACTAGCGGGAGCCGATGAGCAGTTCTTC. This encodes CATKRGLAGADEQFF.

This chain uses TRBV5-1 with TRBJ2-1, with D unresolved. Between the trimmed V and J ends, which lost 2 bases and 1 base, there was a span of 10 bases. This CDR3 spans 15 amino acids. Per germline, CDR1 SGHRS and CDR2 YFSETQ. CDR3 region: CASSFARGSYNEQFF. CDR3 nucleotides: TGCGCCAGCAGCTTTGCACGAGGATCCTACAATGAGCAGTTCTTC.

The rearrangement uses TRBV7-2 and TRBJ2-1; 12 positions agree with TRBD2. The CDR3 spans 14 residues. Losses at the gene ends were 1 base for V and 8 bases for J; bases not matched to a gene: 0. Germline values: CDR1 SGHTA, CDR2 FQGNSA. The CDR3 region has the DNA TGTGCCAGCAGCTTAGGACTAGCGGGAGATGAGCAGTTCTTC. This sequence encodes CASSLGLAGDEQFF.

The genes are TRBV5-6 and TRBJ2-5, with D unresolved. The J call is uncertain, as TRBJ2-7 better fits the DNA end. CDR1 SGHDT and CDR2 YYEEEE come from the germline V gene. This CDR3 is 12 amino acids long. The CDR3 bases are TGTGCCAGCAGCTTGGTGGGCTACGAGCAGTACTTC. It translates to CASSLVGYEQYF.

V is TRBV19 and J is TRBJ1-5; D not certain. Deletions cut 2 bases from V and 1 base from J, with 9 bases between. Germline CDR1 reads LNHDA; CDR2 reads SQIVND (reference sequence). This CDR3 region has 15 residues. CDR3 nucleotide sequence: TGTGCCAGTAGTATATACAGTACCAGCAATCAGCCCCAGCATTTT. The encoded protein is CASSIYSTSNQPQHF. Looking up the rest from reference TRBV19 and TRBJ1-5 gives the full variable domain: DGGITQSPKYLFRKEGQNVTLSCEQNLNHDAMYWYRQDPGQGLRLIYYSQIVNDFQKGDIAEGYSVSREKKESFPLTVTSAQKNPTAFYLCASSIYSTSNQPQHFGDGTRLSIL.

The rearrangement links TRBV28 to TRBJ2-7; D might be TRBD1 (5 bases). Deletions cut 4 bases from V and 2 bases from J, with 9 bases between. Germline values: CDR1 MDHEN, CDR2 SYDVKM. The length of the CDR3 is 13 residues. The CDR3 loop reads CASSSGHTYEQYF. The CDR3 DNA reads TGTGCCAGCAGTTCCGGACATACCTACGAGCAGTACTTC.

The chain uses TRBV11-2 and TRBJ2-5, with a possible D match to TRBD2 (6 bases). The CDR3 is 13 amino acids. The germline CDR1 and CDR2 sequences are SGHAT and FQNNGV. Trimming removed 4 bases from V and 7 bases from J, with 13 bases in between. CDR3 nucleotides: TGTGCCAGCAGCTCTGGGACTCTGACGACCCAGTACTTC. Residues: CASSSGTLTTQYF.

This clone was recorded a few times. The chain recombines TRBV11-3 with TRBJ1-5; D is unresolved. CDR3 length: 14 residues. V was pared by 3 bases and J by 4 bases, with 10 bases between. The germline V gene has CDR1 SGHNT and CDR2 YENEEA. CDR3 protein: CASSLARPNQPQHF. CDR3 sequence (DNA): TGTGCCAGCAGCTTGGCCCGGCCAAATCAGCCCCAGCATTTT.

This chain uses TRBV27 with TRBJ2-2, with 10 bases aligning to TRBD2. CDR3 length: 15 amino acids. CDR1 MNHEY and CDR2 SMNVEV come from the germline V gene (reference sequence). Germline trimming cut 8 bases from V and 7 bases from J; bases unmatched to any gene: 10. The CDR3 bases are TGTGCCAGCCGATGGACTAGCGGAAGGGGCGGGGAGCTGTTTTTT. Encoded protein: CASRWTSGRGGELFF.

The chain joins TRBV2 to TRBJ2-1; D unclear. Trimming cost V 3 bases and J 0 bases, with 9 bases left between them. Germline V gene data show CDR1 as SNHLY and CDR2 as FYNNEI. This CDR3 has 15 residues. The DNA for the CDR3 is TGTGCCAGCAGTGATTCTCTGAGCTCCTACAATGAGCAGTTCTTC. Protein product: CASSDSLSSYNEQFF.

V and J are TRBV7-3 and TRBJ1-3, with D uncertain. The germline V and J ends were trimmed by 5 bases and 0 bases, with 14 bases remaining between them. Germline CDR1 SGHTA, CDR2 FQGTGA. The CDR3 covers 16 residues. The CDR3 here is CASSPGGWSSGNTIYF. CDR3 nucleotides: TGTGCCAGCAGCCCAGGCGGATGGAGCTCTGGAAACACCATATATTTT.

As concerns this clone: The identical CDR3 is also encoded by other nucleotide sequences in the sample. This chain joins TRBV7-3 and TRBJ2-2, with 7 bases matching TRBD1. Trimming cost V 5 bases and J 4 bases; bases outside gene matches: 4. CDR3 size: 14 residues. The germline V gene encodes CDR1 SGHTA and CDR2 FQGTGA. The CDR3, as DNA: TGTGCCAGCAGCCTGACAGGGCGCACCGGGGAGCTGTTTTTT. Translation: CASSLTGRTGELFF.

This chain joins TRBV25-1 and TRBJ2-5, with 7 bases that match TRBD1. J lost 5 bases, V lost 1 base, and 13 bases had no gene match. Per germline, CDR1 MGHDK and CDR2 SYGVNS. The CDR3 extends over 17 amino acids. The CDR3 is CASSESRLTGSPETQYF. The CDR3 DNA follows: TGTGCCAGCAGTGAATCGAGACTGACAGGGAGTCCGGAGACCCAGTACTTC.

This clone was observed many times. This chain joins TRBV28 and TRBJ1-5; 11 bases match TRBD1. The V gene's germline CDR1 is MDHEN and CDR2 SYDVKM. This CDR3 contains 17 residues. The V and J ends lost 3 bases and 2 bases, in that order; junction bases with no gene match: 6. Here the CDR3 reads CASSFGTGGWGNQPQHF. The CDR3 DNA sequence: TGTGCCAGCAGTTTTGGGACAGGGGGGTGGGGCAATCAGCCCCAGCATTTT.

The chain carries TRBV27 and TRBJ1-1; D not resolved. The germline gives CDR1 MNHEY, CDR2 SMNVEV (reference sequence). The V and J ends lost 5 bases and 1 base respectively, with 14 bases between them. The CDR3 contains 15 residues. The CDR3 reads CASSPPRGSNTEAFF. The CDR3 region has the DNA TGTGCCAGCAGTCCCCCCCGGGGATCGAACACTGAAGCTTTCTTT.

This clone was counted only a few times. V is TRBV10-1 and J is TRBJ2-3; TRBD2 matches at 9 bases. Germline values: CDR1 WNHNN, CDR2 SYGVQD (reference sequence). The CDR3 is 16 amino acids. The junction had 9 bases not matched to a gene; V was cut back by 2 bases and J by 6 bases. The CDR3 reads CASSEPGLAGRDTQYF. CDR3 DNA: TGCGCCAGCAGTGAGCCGGGTCTAGCGGGACGGGATACGCAGTATTTT.

This rearrangement joins TRBV7-6 to TRBJ1-4; D may be TRBD1 (6 bases). The CDR3 spans 11 residues. Trimming cost V 5 bases and J 11 bases, with 9 bases left between them. CDR1 and CDR2 from the germline V gene are SGHVS and FNYEAQ. The CDR3 nucleotides read TGTGCCAGCAGCAACAGGGTTAAACTGTTTTTT. Amino acid sequence: CASSNRVKLFF.

This sequence joins TRBV2 and TRBJ2-5; the D is unclear. Germline lookup yields CDR1 SNHLY and CDR2 FYNNEI. V was pared by 1 base and J by 0 bases, with 9 bases between. This CDR3 spans 15 amino acids. CDR3 nucleotide sequence: TGTGCCAGCAGTGAAGGACCAGTGTACCAAGAGACCCAGTACTTC. Its translation: CASSEGPVYQETQYF. The whole variable domain, filled in from reference TRBV2 and TRBJ2-5, reads EPEVTQTPSHQVTQMGQEVILRCVPISNHLYFYWYRQILGQKVEFLVSFYNNEISEKSEIFDDQFSVERPDGSNFTLKIRSTKLEDSAMYFCASSEGPVYQETQYFGPGTRLLVL.

V gene TRBV30 combines with J gene TRBJ2-7; a weak D match, TRBD1 (6 bases). Per the germline V gene, CDR1 is GTSNPN and CDR2 is SVGIG (reference sequence). V was pared by 3 bases and J by 0 bases, with 12 bases between. This CDR3 is built from 14 residues. Here the CDR3 reads CAWSLQGSSYEQYF. DNA of the CDR3: TGTGCCTGGAGCCTCCAGGGGAGCTCCTACGAGCAGTACTTC.

This clone appeared a few times. The CDR3 protein is CASSLTQYEQYF. The CDR3 DNA reads TGTGCCAGCAGTTTAACCCAATACGAGCAGTACTTC. The J gene is TRBJ2-7, the V gene TRBV28; D is ambiguous. Germline V gene data show CDR1 as MDHEN and CDR2 as SYDVKM. This CDR3 contains 12 residues. Trimming pared 2 bases from V and 4 bases from J, leaving 6 bases between.